This T cell receptor beta chain was obtained from a study of control samples from healthy donors and cancer patients. The V gene lost 0 bases and the J gene lost 1 base, with 17 bases spanning the gap. The CDR3 runs to 17 residues. CDR1 and CDR2 from the germline V gene are SGHRS and YFSETQ. Assay used: immunoSEQ multiplex PCR; TCRdb lists only in-frame clones, some missing. The table shows 150,000 to 200,000 clones, with around 90% occurring only once. The clonotype was recovered from a woman aged 45-59 years in good health. The rearrangement links TRBV5-1 to TRBJ2-7; D perhaps matches TRBD1 (6 bases). The sequenced sample consisted of blood. The CDR3 protein is CASSLGALGQGSYEQYF. As DNA, the CDR3 is TGCGCCAGCAGCTTGGGGGCCTTAGGTCAGGGGTCCTACGAGCAGTACTTC.